The present T cell receptor beta chain was sequenced within a study of preoperative IRX-2 immunotherapy in early breast cancer. Trimming removed 5 bases at V and 1 base at J, with 11 bases between. Germline loops: CDR1 MDHEN, CDR2 SYDVKM. This CDR3 is built from 15 residues. As for treatment: preoperative locoregional IRX-2 cytokine immunotherapy. The repertoire was sequenced with immunoSEQ multiplex PCR; TCRdb's copy has only in-frame clones and lacks some. The data show some 30,000 clones, 90% seen once. Sample acquisition took place from a patient treated with IRX-2 immunotherapy. The rearrangement uses TRBV28 and TRBJ1-4, with D hard to call. This receptor was obtained from a human donor with breast cancer. CDR3 nucleotides: TGTGCCAGCAGTACCCCCGCAAGAACTAATGAAAAACTGTTTTTT. Protein: CASSTPARTNEKLFF.